Below are 19 T cell receptor beta chains sequenced from a single sample in a study of blood T cell repertoires in COVID-19 (dated by TCRdb to about 2020). Library method: the immunoSEQ multiplex PCR assay. TCRdb provides this immuneACCESS table in a form limited to in-frame rearrangements. Some clones are lacking; in checked studies, under half of them reflect an unresolved V gene, and why the rest are absent is not known. The sample has roughly 230,000 clones on record, 70% to 90% of them singletons. Around 6.3% of the sample lies in the top ten. Input material: PBMCs or T cells enriched from blood (not recorded which). These TCRs come from a woman aged 45-65 years who had been exposed to COVID-19.

Here the CDR3 reads CASSENRRGTEAFF. The DNA for the CDR3 is TGCGCCAGCAGTGAGAACAGGAGAGGCACTGAAGCTTTCTTT. The chain has TRBV10-1 and TRBJ1-1, with D perhaps TRBD1 (5 bases). The CDR3 totals 14 residues. Germline CDR1 and CDR2: WNHNN and SYGVQD (reference sequence). The V end was cut by 2 bases, the J end by 4 bases, with 11 bases between.

This clone was observed once. The chain carries TRBV12-3 or TRBV12-4 and TRBJ1-1; D unclear. The CDR3 runs 13 residues. Trimming took 3 bases from V and 11 from J, leaving 16 bases between them. In nucleotides, the CDR3 is TGTGCCAGCAGTTTTGGGCCCAGAGATGCGGCTTTCTTT. Protein: CASSFGPRDAAFF.

The chain joins TRBV2 to TRBJ1-1; TRBD1 matches 9 bases. CDR1 and CDR2 from the germline V gene are SNHLY and FYNNEI. This CDR3 spans 15 amino acids. V shed 8 bases and J 0 bases; nucleotides not matched to a gene: 7. The CDR3 nucleotides are TGTGCCAGCCTCGACGGGACAGGGATGAACACTGAAGCTTTCTTT. The encoded protein is CASLDGTGMNTEAFF.

The CDR3 here is CASSPVEGAGYTF. The CDR3 DNA reads as TGTGCCAGTAGTCCCGTGGAAGGGGCTGGCTACACCTTC. This sequence joins TRBV19 and TRBJ1-2; tentative D call: TRBD1 (5 bases). The CDR3 covers 13 residues. Trimming stripped 5 bases from V and 7 bases from J, with 14 bases between. Looked up from germline, CDR1 is LNHDA and CDR2 is SQIVND (reference sequence).

V usage is TRBV5-4 and J usage is TRBJ1-3, with D perhaps TRBD1 (5 bases). The CDR3 length is 18 residues. Germline-derived CDR1 and CDR2 are SGHNT and YYREEE (reference sequence). V was shortened by 1 base and J by 2 bases, with 19 bases between the two germline ends. The CDR3 sequence is CASSLIGGDRGPGNTIYF. CDR3 DNA sequence: TGTGCCAGCAGCTTGATAGGCGGGGACCGCGGGCCTGGAAACACCATATATTTT. The full variable domain, its missing parts supplied by reference TRBV5-4 and TRBJ1-3, is ETGVTQSPTHLIKTRGQQVTLRCSSQSGHNTVSWYQQALGQGPQFIFQYYREEENGRGNFPPRFSGLQFPNYSSELNVNALELDDSALYLCASSLIGGDRGPGNTIYFGEGSWLTVV.

The CDR3 loop is CASSKRDEAFF. CDR3 in DNA: TGTGCCAGCAGTAAACGGGATGAAGCTTTCTTT. The chain is built from TRBV12-3 or TRBV12-4 and TRBJ1-1; D not resolved. Trimming removed 5 bases from V and 7 bases from J, with 8 bases in between. This CDR3 is 11 amino acids long.

This chain joins TRBV11-2 and TRBJ1-1; a weak D match, TRBD1 (5 bases). Trimming stripped 0 bases from V and 4 bases from J, with 15 bases between. The germline gives CDR1 SGHAT, CDR2 FQNNGV. The CDR3 runs to 16 residues. CDR3 sequence reads: CASSLDRVRGVTEAFF. DNA for the CDR3: TGTGCCAGCAGCTTAGATCGAGTCCGGGGGGTCACTGAAGCTTTCTTT.

The rearrangement uses TRBV7-2 and TRBJ1-3; tentative D call: TRBD1 (5 bases). The germline gives CDR1 SGHTA, CDR2 FQGNSA. V was shortened by 5 bases and J by 2 bases, with 16 bases between the two germline ends. The CDR3 sequence is 16 residues long. The CDR3 bases are TGTGCCAGCAGCCTTATTCGGGGGGTCACTGGAAACACCATATATTTT. This gives the protein CASSLIRGVTGNTIYF.

As regards this clone: The same CDR3 also results from other DNA sequences found in this sample. The rearrangement uses TRBV15 and TRBJ1-1, with a weak D call TRBD1 (5 bases). The CDR3 length is 13 residues. Per germline, CDR1 LNHNV and CDR2 YYDKDF (reference sequence). The V and J ends lost 2 bases and 2 bases respectively, with 6 bases between them. CDR3 bases: TGTGCCACCAGCAGAACAGGAAACACTGAAGCTTTCTTT. This sequence encodes CATSRTGNTEAFF.

This clone was seen just once. The gene calls are TRBV6-2 or TRBV6-3 and TRBJ1-5; D is unresolved. The V gene's germline CDR1 is MNHEY and CDR2 SVGEGT. V gave up 5 bases and J gave up 4 bases, with 12 bases separating them. This CDR3 contains 14 residues. The CDR3 bases are TGTGCCAGCAGTAAAATTCGGGGTAATCAGCCCCAGCATTTT. It translates to CASSKIRGNQPQHF.

V and J are TRBV2 and TRBJ1-4; 8 bases fit TRBD1. The CDR3 is 14 residues long. V was pared by 5 bases and J by 4 bases, with 3 bases of the junction left unmatched. Germline V gene lookup returns CDR1 SNHLY and CDR2 FYNNEI. The CDR3 nucleotides are TGTGCCAGCAGTTTCGACAGGGGTAATGAAAAACTGTTTTTT. This gives the protein CASSFDRGNEKLFF.

The V and J genes are TRBV7-2 and TRBJ1-6, with 8 positions matching TRBD1. V lost 6 bases, J lost 5 bases, and 3 bases stayed unmatched. This CDR3 comprises 14 residues. CDR1 is SGHTA, CDR2 FQGNSA, per germline. The CDR3 loop reads CASRAGGHNSPLHF. The CDR3 coding sequence is TGTGCCAGCAGGGCAGGGGGCCATAATTCACCCCTCCACTTT.

This chain connects TRBV19 to TRBJ1-4; D is unclear. The CDR3 covers 15 residues. The V gene's germline CDR1 is LNHDA and CDR2 SQIVND (reference sequence). The V gene lost 5 bases and the J gene lost 8 bases, with 18 bases spanning the gap. CDR3: CASSPRRASGEKLFF. In DNA form, the CDR3 reads TGTGCCAGTAGTCCTCGTCGTGCGTCGGGGGAAAAACTGTTTTTT.

The V call is TRBV21-1, the J call TRBJ2-1; the table calls TRBD2, which could not be checked here. TRBV21-1 is classified as a pseudogene. The CDR3 is 18 amino acids. The CDR3 DNA reads as TGTGCCAGCAGCAAAGGTTGCTTTTCGGGGGTTAGGTACAATGAGCAGTTCTTC. Translation gives CASSKGCFSGVRYNEQFF.

The V call is TRBV28, the J call TRBJ1-2; TRBD1 is a possible D gene (6 bases). The germline V gene has CDR1 MDHEN and CDR2 SYDVKM. This CDR3 region has 13 residues. V dropped 5 bases and J dropped 6 bases, with 13 bases sitting between them. The CDR3, as DNA: TGTGCCAGCAGTACGATGGGGGGGCATGGCTACACCTTC. Protein product: CASSTMGGHGYTF.

V usage is TRBV3-1 (or the pseudogene TRBV3-2) and J usage is TRBJ1-5; D is perhaps TRBD1 (5 bases). The ends were cut back, 8 bases at V and 3 bases at J, with 14 bases in the middle. CDR1 LGHDT and CDR2 YNNKEL come from the germline V gene (reference sequence). The CDR3 totals 14 residues. CDR3 protein: CASGAGNSNQPQHF. In DNA, the CDR3 is TGTGCCAGCGGAGCAGGGAATTCCAATCAGCCCCAGCATTTT.

The chain couples TRBV5-4 to TRBJ1-1; a possible D gene is TRBD1 (6 bases). The V end was cut by 4 bases, the J end by 10 bases, with 26 bases between. The CDR3 extends over 16 amino acids. In germline, CDR1 is SGHNT, CDR2 YYREEE (reference sequence). The CDR3 DNA reads as TGTGCCAGCAGCCCTCAGGGGCCCAGCTCTCCAGTAGGAGCTTTCTTT. Its translation: CASSPQGPSSPVGAFF.

This clone was picked up a small number of times. The chain employs TRBV12-3 or TRBV12-4 and TRBJ1-3; D is perhaps TRBD1 (5 bases). Trimming removed 5 bases from V and 3 bases from J, with 8 bases in between. There are 13 residues in the CDR3. CDR3 DNA sequence: TGTGCCAGCAGTCAGGGTGGTGGAAACACCATATATTTT. Translated: CASSQGGGNTIYF.

The V gene is TRBV28, the J gene TRBJ1-2, with D maybe TRBD1 (5 bases). CDR1 and CDR2 from the germline V gene are MDHEN and SYDVKM. The CDR3 loop spans 14 amino acids. V was shortened by 6 bases and J by 2 bases, with 13 bases between the two germline ends. Here the CDR3 reads CASRLGGTNYGYTF. The CDR3, as DNA: TGTGCCAGCAGATTGGGGGGAACCAACTATGGCTACACCTTC.